The 11 T cell receptor beta chains in this list originate from one sample, sequenced in a study of blood T cell repertoires in COVID-19. Profiled with immunoSEQ multiplex PCR; TCRdb holds only in-frame clones, not every one. The top ten hold over 9.5% of the sample, which has around 180,000 clones, roughly 81% seen once. The sequenced sample consisted of peripheral blood. Source of these receptors: an elderly woman with COVID-19, enrolled during active disease.

The chain uses TRBV5-1 and TRBJ2-5; 7 nucleotides agree with TRBD2. J lost 11 bases, V lost 2 bases, and 12 bases had no gene match. Germline V gene lookup returns CDR1 SGHRS and CDR2 YFSETQ. The length of the CDR3 is 14 residues. CDR3 sequence (DNA): TGCGCCAGCAGCTTTGGTGCTAGCGTCGGGGGGCAGTACTTC. Amino acids: CASSFGASVGGQYF.

The chain recombines TRBV5-1 with TRBJ2-5, with TRBD1 as a possible D gene (5 bases). The V gene lost 4 bases and the J gene lost 3 bases, with 13 bases spanning the gap. The CDR3 has 14 residues. The V gene's germline CDR1 is SGHRS and CDR2 YFSETQ. Here the CDR3 reads CASSPKGQEETQYF. CDR3 in DNA: TGCGCCAGCAGCCCAAAGGGGCAGGAAGAGACCCAGTACTTC.

V usage is TRBV20-1 and J usage is TRBJ2-7; no firm D call. The length of the CDR3 is 11 residues. The germline CDR1 and CDR2 sequences are DFQATT and SNEGSKA (reference sequence). With 3 bases removed from V and 3 bases from J, the gap between germline ends came to 6 bases. CDR3 residues: CSASRVYEQYF. CDR3 DNA sequence: TGCAGTGCTAGCCGGGTCTACGAGCAGTACTTC.

This clone was seen more than once but under ten times. The chain has TRBV30 and TRBJ1-5, with D maybe TRBD1 (5 bases). Trimming pared 1 base from V and 0 bases from J, leaving 10 bases between. From germline, CDR1 is GTSNPN and CDR2 SVGIG (reference sequence). The CDR3 runs 15 residues. The CDR3 nucleotides are TGTGCCTGGAGTGCGCAGGGTGTTAGCAATCAGCCCCAGCATTTT. Translation: CAWSAQGVSNQPQHF.

The chain is built from TRBV28 and TRBJ2-3, with 10 bases matching TRBD1. Germline V CDR1 and CDR2: MDHEN, SYDVKM. Trimming at V came to 4 bases and at J to 3 bases, leaving 7 bases not matched to a gene. This CDR3 region has 16 residues. In DNA, the CDR3 is TGTGCCAGCAGTTCACCCCCGGGACAGGGGACAGATACGCAGTATTTT. This encodes CASSSPPGQGTDTQYF.

The V call is TRBV2, the J call TRBJ2-7, with TRBD1 identical over 10 bases. The CDR3 spans 14 residues. Germline values: CDR1 SNHLY, CDR2 FYNNEI. Trimming removed 7 bases from V and 1 base from J; junction bases left unmatched: 4. For the CDR3, the DNA is TGTGCCAGCATCCGGACAGGGGGTTCCTACGAGCAGTACTTC. Its translation is CASIRTGGSYEQYF.

The V and J genes are TRBV7-9 and TRBJ1-4; 8 bases line up with TRBD1. The CDR3 runs to 14 residues. From germline, CDR1 is SEHNR and CDR2 FQNEAQ (reference sequence). Losses at the gene ends were 5 bases for V and 8 bases for J; bases not matched to a gene: 7. This CDR3 reads CASSQRTGSEKLFF. The CDR3 coding sequence is TGTGCCAGCAGCCAACGGACAGGGTCGGAAAAACTGTTTTTT.

The J gene is TRBJ1-5, the V gene TRBV7-2, with 7 bases aligning to TRBD1. Per the germline V gene, CDR1 is SGHTA and CDR2 is FQGNSA. The CDR3 is made up of 15 amino acids. J gave up 7 bases and V 4 bases, and 10 bases lay outside the gene matches. CDR3 sequence reads: CASSWATGDSQPQHF. Written as DNA, the CDR3 is TGTGCCAGCAGCTGGGCCACAGGGGATTCGCAGCCCCAGCATTTT.

The J gene is TRBJ1-1, the V gene TRBV7-8, with D hard to call. The CDR3 covers 13 residues. Germline values: CDR1 SGHVS, CDR2 FQNEAQ. With 6 bases removed from V and 5 bases from J, the gap between germline ends came to 13 bases. CDR3 sequence reads: CASSHVPGTEAFF. The CDR3 coding sequence is TGTGCCAGCAGTCATGTCCCGGGAACTGAAGCTTTCTTT. The complete variable domain, with remaining parts taken from reference TRBV7-8 and TRBJ1-1, reads GAGVSQSPRYKVAKRGQDVALRCDPISGHVSLFWYQQALGQGPEFLTYFQNEAQLDKSGLPSDRFFAERPEGSVSTLKIQRTQQEDSAVYLCASSHVPGTEAFFGQGTRLTVV.

This clone was seen only a few times. This chain links TRBV21-1 with TRBJ2-7; the table's D call, TRBD2, has no DNA check behind it. TRBV21-1 is an annotated pseudogene. CDR3 length equals 14 residues. The CDR3 sequence is CARPWPRESNEQYF. The CDR3 DNA reads TGTGCCAGACCTTGGCCCCGGGAATCGAACGAGCAGTACTTC.

The J gene is TRBJ1-2, the V gene TRBV7-8, with 8 bases identical to TRBD1. V gave up 5 bases and J gave up 8 bases; unmatched junction bases: 4. The CDR3 consists of 12 residues. Germline V gene sequence: CDR1 SGHVS, CDR2 FQNEAQ. The CDR3 protein is CASSPTGDGYTF. The CDR3 DNA reads as TGTGCCAGCAGCCCGACAGGGGACGGCTACACCTTC.